Below, 24 T cell receptor beta chains from the same sample are listed, as sequenced in a study of blood T cell repertoires in COVID-19. Generated by immunoSEQ multiplex PCR, the TCRdb table keeps only in-frame clones and is missing some. The top ten hold over 6% of the sample, which has 200,000 to 250,000 clones, less than 85% seen once. The source material was peripheral blood. These receptors all come from a woman of 80 years or more with COVID-19, enrolled during active disease.

The rearrangement uses TRBV18 and TRBJ1-1; D is unresolved. The V gene's germline CDR1 is KGHSH and CDR2 LQKENI. This CDR3 region has 13 residues. V was cut by 6 bases and J by 0 bases, with 8 bases left in between. The CDR3 loop reads CASSPELNTEAFF. CDR3 coding DNA: TGTGCCAGCTCTCCTGAGTTGAACACTGAAGCTTTCTTT.

The chain has TRBV27 and TRBJ2-1, with D possibly matching TRBD1 (5 bases). Trimming took off 8 bases at V and 3 bases at J, with 8 bases between the two ends. Germline loops: CDR1 MNHEY, CDR2 SMNVEV (reference sequence). The CDR3 covers 12 residues. DNA for the CDR3: TGTGCCAGCGGTAGGGGCTACAATGAGCAGTTCTTC. Translating it yields CASGRGYNEQFF.

The chain links TRBV7-9 to TRBJ1-5, with D maybe TRBD1 (5 bases). The CDR3 covers 14 residues. Trimming took 2 bases from V and 5 from J, leaving 10 bases between them. CDR1 is SEHNR and CDR2 is FQNEAQ in the germline V gene (reference sequence). CDR3 sequence reads: CASSLSGADQPQHF. The CDR3 DNA reads as TGTGCCAGCAGCTTAAGCGGGGCCGATCAGCCCCAGCATTTT.

This chain connects TRBV5-6 to TRBJ2-3; maybe TRBD1 (6 bases). Trimming took 0 bases from V and 4 from J, leaving 15 bases between them. Looked up from germline, CDR1 is SGHDT and CDR2 is YYEEEE. This CDR3 has 16 residues. The chain's CDR3 is CASSLVFRGLADTQYF. In DNA, the CDR3 is TGTGCCAGCAGCTTGGTGTTCAGGGGTTTGGCAGATACGCAGTATTTT.

This sequence joins TRBV5-4 and TRBJ2-2, with 10 bases matching TRBD2. The V segment lost 0 bases and the J segment 7 bases; nucleotides outside the gene matches: 6. The CDR3 runs to 16 residues. Per the germline V gene, CDR1 is SGHNT and CDR2 is YYREEE (reference sequence). The CDR3 sequence: CASSLELAGVVGELFF. CDR3 nucleotides: TGTGCCAGCAGCTTGGAGCTAGCGGGAGTAGTCGGGGAGCTGTTTTTT.

V and J are TRBV7-3 and TRBJ2-3; 14 bases map to TRBD2. This CDR3 region has 19 residues. J gave up 2 bases and V 4 bases, and 11 bases lay outside the gene matches. Per the germline V gene, CDR1 is SGHTA and CDR2 is FQGTGA. CDR3 residues: CASSYGLAGGRHSTDTQYF. For the CDR3, the DNA is TGTGCCAGCAGCTACGGACTAGCGGGGGGCCGACATTCCACAGATACGCAGTATTTT. The whole variable domain, remainder taken from reference TRBV7-3 and TRBJ2-3, is GAGVSQTPSNKVTEKGKYVELRCDPISGHTALYWYRQSLGQGPEFLIYFQGTGAADDSGLPNDRFFAVRPEGSVSTLKIQRTERGDSAVYLCASSYGLAGGRHSTDTQYFGPGTRLTVL.

The chain links TRBV19 to TRBJ2-4; D uncertain. The length of the CDR3 is 14 residues. Trimming shortened V by 2 bases and J by 1 base, and 6 bases separated the two germline ends. Germline V gene sequence: CDR1 LNHDA, CDR2 SQIVND (reference sequence). CDR3 DNA sequence: TGTGCCAGTAGTATACGAGTCGCCAAAAACATTCAGTACTTC. Translation: CASSIRVAKNIQYF.

The V call is TRBV5-1, the J call TRBJ2-1; D gene ambiguous. Trimming left V 7 bases short and J 2 bases short, with 16 bases between. Per the germline V gene, CDR1 is SGHRS and CDR2 is YFSETQ. This CDR3 spans 15 amino acids. CDR3 DNA sequence: TGCGCCAGCTCCCCCGAAAATACAGCCTACAATGAGCAGTTCTTC. It encodes CASSPENTAYNEQFF.

The chain couples TRBV7-9 to TRBJ1-1; tentative D call: TRBD1 (6 bases). Deletions cut 4 bases from V and 1 base from J, with 10 bases between. CDR3 length equals 14 residues. The germline V gene has CDR1 SEHNR and CDR2 FQNEAQ (reference sequence). CDR3 in amino acids: CASSSDSSNTEAFF. The DNA of the CDR3 is TGTGCCAGCAGCTCGGACAGCTCGAACACTGAAGCTTTCTTT.

About this clone itself: The sample has other DNA sequences that encode this CDR3 too. The genes are TRBV19 and TRBJ1-4, with 7 bases lining up with TRBD1. The CDR3 spans 14 residues. Germline assignment: CDR1 LNHDA and CDR2 SQIVND (reference sequence). The V gene end was trimmed by 5 bases and the J gene end by 3 bases; junction bases not matched to a gene: 3. The CDR3 loop is CASSRGQSNEKLFF. CDR3 in DNA: TGTGCCAGTAGTCGGGGACAGTCTAATGAAAAACTGTTTTTT.

The count of this clone is one. The chain is built from TRBV20-1 and TRBJ1-1; D uncertain. CDR1 and CDR2 (germline): DFQATT, SNEGSKA (reference sequence). This CDR3 is built from 15 residues. Trimming removed 3 bases at V and 1 base at J, with 15 bases between. The CDR3 protein is CSASSPRTANTEAFF. The CDR3 DNA reads as TGCAGTGCTAGTTCGCCCCGGACTGCGAACACTGAAGCTTTCTTT.

The V call is TRBV19, the J call TRBJ2-7, with TRBD2 matching over 15 bases. The CDR3 is 15 amino acids. The germline CDR1 and CDR2 sequences are LNHDA and SQIVND (reference sequence). The ends lost 4 bases at V and 7 bases at J; junction bases unmatched: 5. The CDR3 sequence is CASSTPGLAGGEQYF. The CDR3 coding sequence is TGTGCCAGTAGTACCCCGGGACTAGCGGGGGGAGAGCAGTACTTC. The variable domain in full, with the rest retrieved from reference TRBV19 and TRBJ2-7, is DGGITQSPKYLFRKEGQNVTLSCEQNLNHDAMYWYRQDPGQGLRLIYYSQIVNDFQKGDIAEGYSVSREKKESFPLTVTSAQKNPTAFYLCASSTPGLAGGEQYFGPGTRLTVT.

This clone appeared a single time. The chain joins TRBV9 to TRBJ1-2, with 8 bases aligning to TRBD1. CDR1 SGDLS and CDR2 YYNGEE come from the germline V gene. CDR3 length: 14 residues. With 4 bases clipped from V and 4 bases from J, the junction kept 6 bases outside the gene matches. The CDR3 is CASSPRQGLYGYTF. For the CDR3, the DNA is TGTGCCAGCAGCCCTCGACAGGGGCTCTATGGCTACACCTTC.

V gene TRBV5-4 combines with J gene TRBJ1-2; 7 nucleotides line up with TRBD1. Trimming removed 5 bases from V and 4 bases from J; junction bases left unmatched: 8. The CDR3 sequence is 14 residues long. CDR1 is SGHNT and CDR2 is YYREEE in the germline V gene (reference sequence). In DNA form, the CDR3 reads TGTGCCAGCAGTGCAGACAGGGAGAGCTATGGCTACACCTTC. Its protein product is CASSADRESYGYTF.

The rearrangement uses TRBV18 and TRBJ2-3; D not resolved. CDR3 length equals 16 residues. Between the trimmed V and J ends, which lost 1 base and 3 bases, there was a span of 14 bases. In germline, CDR1 is KGHSH, CDR2 LQKENI. CDR3 DNA sequence: TGTGCCAGCTCACCACTGTTTCGTCCGGAGACAGATACGCAGTATTTT. This translates into CASSPLFRPETDTQYF.

This clone appeared once. One end of the junction does not line up with germline, which may come from a read error. The V gene is TRBV28, the J gene TRBJ2-7, with 7 bases identical to TRBD2. Germline values: CDR1 MDHEN, CDR2 SYDVKM. The length of the CDR3 is 12 residues. The CDR3: CASSPSERGGWF. CDR3 nucleotides: TGTGCCAGCAGTCCCTCCGAGCGGGGTGGATGGTTC.

This chain joins TRBV3-1 (or the pseudogene TRBV3-2) and TRBJ2-1; D ambiguous. Germline CDR1 and CDR2: LGHDT and YNNKEL (reference sequence). The germline V and J ends were trimmed by 4 bases and 9 bases, with 13 bases remaining between them. The CDR3 has 13 residues. CDR3 in DNA: TGTGCCAGCAGCCCCCCCGGTCTTGTTGAGCAGTTCTTC. Translated, it gives CASSPPGLVEQFF.

V and J are TRBV18 and TRBJ2-7, with 8 bases that match TRBD1. Germline trimming cut 2 bases from V and 6 bases from J; bases unmatched to any gene: 9. Germline values: CDR1 KGHSH, CDR2 LQKENI. The CDR3 runs to 15 residues. CDR3 bases: TGTGCCAGCTCACCAAGCCCGGGACAGGCCTCCGAGCAGTACTTC. As protein: CASSPSPGQASEQYF.

Only a few counts were recorded for this clone. The CDR3 nucleotides are TGCGCCAGCAGCTTGGAGGGAGGGCCCTATGAGCAGTTCTTC. The encoded protein is CASSLEGGPYEQFF. This chain connects TRBV5-1 to TRBJ2-1; 7 nucleotides align to TRBD2. The CDR3 spans 14 residues. CDR1 is SGHRS, CDR2 YFSETQ, per germline. J gave up 8 bases and V 0 bases, and 5 bases lay outside the gene matches.

This chain connects TRBV24-1 to TRBJ2-1; the D is unclear. This CDR3 contains 13 residues. Germline values: CDR1 KGHDR, CDR2 SFDVKD. V gave up 3 bases and J gave up 7 bases, with 9 bases separating them. The CDR3 reads CATSDPLRNEQFF. CDR3 DNA sequence: TGTGCCACCAGTGATCCCTTGAGGAATGAGCAGTTCTTC.

This clone was found a few times. This chain joins TRBV19 and TRBJ1-6, with a possible D match to TRBD1 (5 bases). The CDR3 contains 19 residues. The V end lost 3 bases, the J end lost 1 base, and 19 bases lay between the germline ends. The germline V gene has CDR1 LNHDA and CDR2 SQIVND (reference sequence). CDR3 DNA: TGTGCCAGTAGTATCGGGAGTGTGGGACGGGGTTCCTATAATTCACCCCTCCACTTT. The encoded protein is CASSIGSVGRGSYNSPLHF.

CDR3: CASSLAGVFRNEQFF. In DNA form, the CDR3 reads TGTGCCAGCAGCTTGGCGGGAGTCTTCCGCAATGAGCAGTTCTTC. The V and J genes are TRBV5-8 and TRBJ2-1; TRBD2 might be the D (6 bases). This CDR3 comprises 15 residues. V dropped 0 bases and J dropped 6 bases, with 13 bases sitting between them. The germline V gene encodes CDR1 SGHTS and CDR2 YDEGEE.

In DNA, the CDR3 is TGCGCCAGCAGCTTGGCCCTCTCACCGGTCACTGAAGCTTTCTTT. Encoded protein: CASSLALSPVTEAFF. This chain uses TRBV5-1 with TRBJ1-1, with unresolved D. The CDR3 length is 15 residues. Germline assignment: CDR1 SGHRS and CDR2 YFSETQ. Trimming pared 0 bases from V and 4 bases from J, leaving 13 bases between. Together with reference TRBV5-1 and TRBJ1-1, the CDR3 gives the full variable domain: KAGVTQTPRYLIKTRGQQVTLSCSPISGHRSVSWYQQTPGQGLQFLFEYFSETQRNKGNFPGRFSGRQFSNSRSEMNVSTLELGDSALYLCASSLALSPVTEAFFGQGTRLTVV.

The rearrangement links TRBV6-5 to TRBJ2-3; TRBD2 matches at 9 bases. Germline values: CDR1 MNHEY, CDR2 SVGAGI. The CDR3 runs to 15 residues. J lost 2 bases, V lost 6 bases, and 6 bases had no gene match. The CDR3 coding sequence is TGTGCCAGCAGCACGACTAGCGGACCCACAGATACGCAGTATTTT. Encoded protein: CASSTTSGPTDTQYF.